These 27 T cell receptor beta chains came from one sample sequenced in a study of tumor and adjacent non-tumor tissue in lung cancer. TCRbeta libraries were built with three rounds of nested PCR, modified from ARM-PCR. TCRdb called the multiplex PCR reads again in MiXCR, with one record for every CDR3 protein. The table lists fewer than 80,000 distinct CDR3 sequences, about two thirds of them singletons, with roughly 13% in the top ten. This sample's RNA came from whole unsorted tissue. Specimen: lung tumor tissue. The receptors derive from a woman in her 70s with non-small cell lung cancer.

About this clonotype itself: Germline is not matched at one junction end, which may reflect a read error. This chain links TRBV28 with TRBJ2-3; D might be TRBD2 (6 bases). The CDR3 is 14 amino acids. Germline-derived CDR1 and CDR2 are MDHEN and SYDVKM. The CDR3 bases are TGTGCCAGCAGTGGGGTCACTAGCACAGATACACAGTATTTT. This sequence encodes CASSGVTSTDTQYF.

This clonotype was counted a few times. This sequence joins TRBV29-1 and TRBJ2-7; a weak D match, TRBD2 (6 bases). Germline loops: CDR1 SQVTM, CDR2 ANQGSEA. This CDR3 region has 13 residues. The V end lost 7 bases, the J end lost 10 bases, and 23 bases lay between the germline ends. The CDR3 is CSARASASYEQYF. Here the CDR3 DNA reads TGCAGCGCTAGGGCTAGCGCCTCCTATGAACAGTACTTC.

The table lists this clonotype with many counts. The V gene is TRBV7-9, the J gene TRBJ2-3; 13 positions match TRBD2. Losses at the gene ends were 8 bases for V and 1 base for J; bases not matched to a gene: 12. Germline lookup yields CDR1 SEHNR and CDR2 FQNEAQ (reference sequence). The CDR3 contains 18 residues. CDR3 coding DNA: TGTGCCAGCGGCTCCACTAGCGGGAGGGCCATCGGCACAGATACGCAGTATTTT. Amino acid sequence: CASGSTSGRAIGTDTQYF. Filled out from reference TRBV7-9 and TRBJ2-3, the complete variable domain reads DTGVSQNPRHKITKRGQNVTFRCDPISEHNRLYWYRQTLGQGPEFLTYFQNEAQLEKSRLLSDRFSAERPKGSFSTLEIQRTEQGDSAMYLCASGSTSGRAIGTDTQYFGPGTRLTVL.

Worth noting for this clonotype: One end of the junction is discordant with germline, which a read error may explain. The V call is TRBV6-2 or TRBV6-3, the J call TRBJ2-1, with D maybe TRBD2 (6 bases). Germline V CDR1 and CDR2: MNHEY, SVGEGT. This CDR3 contains 12 residues. The CDR3 DNA reads as TGTGCCAGCAGTTACGAGGAGGGCGAGCTGTCCTTC. This gives the protein CASSYEEGELSF.

Notes on this clonotype: A much bigger clone sits one base away, suggesting this may be a read error. The chain employs TRBV28 and TRBJ2-4, with unresolved D. This CDR3 comprises 13 residues. Per the germline V gene, CDR1 is MDHEN and CDR2 is SYDVKM. Trimming took off 6 bases at V and 3 bases at J, with 9 bases between the two ends. Here the CDR3 reads CASRNGGKNIQYF. CDR3 in DNA: TGTGCCAGCAGGAACGGTGGCAAAAACATTCAGTACTTC. Filled out from reference TRBV28 and TRBJ2-4, the complete variable domain reads DVKVTQSSRYLVKRTGEKVFLECVQDMDHENMFWYRQDPGLGLRLIYFSYDVKMKEKGDIPEGYSVSREKKERFSLILESASTNQTSMYLCASRNGGKNIQYFGAGTRLSVL.

A word on this clonotype: A read error is likely, as this CDR3 ends without the conserved phenylalanine or tryptophan. The J gene is TRBJ2-1, the V gene TRBV10-3; D uncertain. The CDR3 is 11 amino acids. The germline V and J ends were trimmed by 4 bases and 10 bases, with 8 bases remaining between them. Germline V CDR1 and CDR2: ENHRY, SYGVKD. The CDR3 region has the DNA TGTGCCATCAGTGGGGATGGGGAGCAGTTCTCC. It is translated as CAISGDGEQFS.

This chain connects TRBV7-9 to TRBJ2-7; TRBD1 aligns across 10 bases. CDR1 is SEHNR and CDR2 is FQNEAQ in the germline V gene (reference sequence). This CDR3 comprises 14 residues. V was clipped by 5 bases and J by 3 bases; unmatched bases: 4. CDR3 residues: CASSPGTGVYEQYF. The CDR3 nucleotides are TGTGCCAGCAGCCCGGGGACAGGGGTCTACGAGCAGTACTTC.

Only a few counts were recorded for this clonotype. At one boundary the junction diverges from the germline segment, which might be a read error. The V call is TRBV29-1, the J call TRBJ2-1; D may be TRBD1 or TRBD2 (5 bases each). The CDR3 extends over 12 amino acids. Germline V gene lookup returns CDR1 SQVTM and CDR2 ANQGSEA. The CDR3 loop reads CSVDSGYSEQFF. The CDR3 bases are TGTAGCGTTGATTCAGGGTACAGTGAGCAGTTCTTC.

The chain combines TRBV4-2 with TRBJ2-3; 9 bases agree with TRBD2. V dropped 0 bases and J dropped 6; count of bases not matched to a gene: 22. The CDR3 extends over 21 amino acids. CDR1 and CDR2 (germline): LGHNA, YNFKEQ. CDR3 sequence (DNA): TGTGCCAGCAGCCAAGAATGGACTAGCGAGAGAAATGGCGCCTTTTTCGATACGCAGTATTTT. Amino acid sequence: CASSQEWTSERNGAFFDTQYF.

Note on this clonotype: This may be a read error: a much more frequent sequence differs by one nucleotide. V and J are TRBV4-2 and TRBJ2-7; 9 bases fit TRBD2. This CDR3 has 17 residues. Trimming at V came to 0 bases and at J to 4 bases, leaving 10 bases not matched to a gene. CDR1 and CDR2 from the germline V gene are LGHNA and YNFKEQ. The CDR3 bases are TGTGCCAGCAGCCAAGACTCCCCGGAACTAGCGGGTTACGAGCAGTACTTC. As protein: CASSQDSPELAGYEQYF.

To note about this clonotype: This sequence may be a read error, since a much larger clone differs from it by one base. The V and J genes are TRBV28 and TRBJ2-7; D remains unclear. Deletions cut 6 bases from V and 5 bases from J, with 8 bases between. The length of the CDR3 is 11 residues. The germline V gene encodes CDR1 MDHEN and CDR2 SYDVKM. CDR3 in DNA: TGTGCCAGCAGCTCCTGGGACGAGCAGTACTTC. Translation gives CASSSWDEQYF.

To note about this clonotype: One end of the junction is discordant with germline, which a read error may explain. The rearrangement joins TRBV24-1 to TRBJ2-5, with 10 nucleotides matching TRBD1. The CDR3 spans 15 residues. Germline loops: CDR1 KGHDR, CDR2 SFDVKD. The CDR3 loop is CATSEPTGGPETRYF. The DNA of the CDR3 is TGTGCCACCAGTGAACCGACAGGGGGCCCGGAGACCCGGTACTTC.

The gene calls are TRBV20-1 and TRBJ1-5; no clear D gene. V lost 6 bases to trimming and J lost 9 bases, with 15 bases between them. There are 12 residues in the CDR3. CDR1 is DFQATT and CDR2 is SNEGSKA in the germline V gene (reference sequence). CDR3 sequence (DNA): TGCAGTGCCCCCCCCGAGGGCCGGCCCCAGCATTTT. This encodes CSAPPEGRPQHF.

This clonotype was observed a few times. This chain connects TRBV19 to TRBJ1-4, with D possibly TRBD1 on 5 matching bases. With 5 bases removed from V and 10 bases from J, the gap between germline ends came to 23 bases. In germline, CDR1 is LNHDA, CDR2 SQIVND (reference sequence). The CDR3 spans 16 residues. CDR3 residues: CASSPRRLDYQGKLFF. The CDR3 nucleotides are TGTGCCAGTAGTCCCCGTAGGTTGGACTATCAGGGAAAACTGTTTTTT.

This chain uses TRBV20-1 with TRBJ2-7; 9 bases line up with TRBD1. V dropped 8 bases and J dropped 7; count of bases not matched to a gene: 18. The CDR3 length is 15 residues. The V gene's germline CDR1 is DFQATT and CDR2 SNEGSKA (reference sequence). The CDR3 reads CSTGGDHRGLREQYF. CDR3 in DNA: TGCAGTACTGGAGGAGACCACAGGGGGCTGAGGGAGCAGTACTTC.

About this clonotype: At one boundary the junction diverges from the germline segment, which might be a read error. The J gene is TRBJ2-1, the V gene TRBV29-1, with D unclear. The germline CDR1 and CDR2 sequences are SQVTM and ANQGSEA. The CDR3 extends over 14 amino acids. In DNA, the CDR3 is TGCAGTGTTGAAGTGGATGCCTCCTACAATGAGCAGTTCTTC. It specifies CSVEVDASYNEQFF.

Turning to this clonotype: The CDR3 does not end in the conserved phenylalanine or tryptophan, so this is likely a read error. The V call is TRBV29-1, the J call TRBJ2-2, with 7 positions matching TRBD1. CDR3 length equals 14 residues. Germline V gene sequence: CDR1 SQVTM, CDR2 ANQGSEA. The V gene end was trimmed by 7 bases and the J gene end by 6 bases; junction bases not matched to a gene: 11. Here the CDR3 reads CSAPQGPLPGELFS. The CDR3 DNA reads as TGCAGCGCCCCACAGGGGCCTCTTCCCGGGGAGCTGTTTTCT.

Details on this clonotype: Just one base apart from a much larger clone, this may be a read error. The V and J genes are TRBV20-1 and TRBJ2-3; perhaps TRBD1 as D (5 bases). CDR1 and CDR2 (germline): DFQATT, SNEGSKA (reference sequence). The CDR3 is 16 residues long. CDR3 loop: CSGRGTGTGRADTQYF. The DNA of the CDR3 is TGCAGTGGTAGAGGCACAGGTACTGGTCGGGCAGATACGCAGTATTTT.

The genes are TRBV28 and TRBJ2-1; no clear D. The CDR3 extends over 16 amino acids. The V gene's germline CDR1 is MDHEN and CDR2 SYDVKM. The CDR3: CASCLSLSVIDDEQFF. The DNA for the CDR3 is TGTGCTAGCTGTTTATCCCTCTCGGTGATAGACGATGAGCAGTTCTTC.

As for this clonotype: The junction does not match germline at one end; this may be a read error. The chain links TRBV6-1 to TRBJ1-2; no definite D call. The V gene's germline CDR1 is MNHNS and CDR2 SASEGT. The CDR3 spans 13 residues. CDR3 DNA sequence: TGTGCCAGCGATCGGGAAACTAACTATAGCTACACGTTC. Protein sequence: CASDRETNYSYTF.

The chain carries TRBV28 and TRBJ2-2, with D possibly matching TRBD2 (6 bases). This CDR3 is built from 14 residues. V gave up 5 bases and J gave up 6 bases, with 13 bases separating them. CDR1 MDHEN and CDR2 SYDVKM come from the germline V gene. The CDR3: CASSPTRLAGELFF. CDR3 in DNA: TGTGCCAGCAGTCCCACTCGACTAGCCGGGGAGCTGTTTTTT.

This clonotype has only a few counts. CDR3 bases: TGTGCCAGCAGCCCCGGACTTCTTCCCGGATACGAGCAGTACTTC. Protein product: CASSPGLLPGYEQYF. The chain couples TRBV7-9 to TRBJ2-7, with a possible D match to TRBD2 (5 bases). CDR3 length: 15 amino acids. V lost 5 bases, J lost 4 bases, and 18 bases lay in between. In germline, CDR1 is SEHNR, CDR2 FQNEAQ (reference sequence).

For this clonotype: Compared with germline, one end of the junction differs, possibly owing to a read error. The CDR3 DNA sequence: TGCAGCGTTGGGGACAGGACCCCCTACGAGCACTACTTC. Its protein is CSVGDRTPYEHYF. The J gene is TRBJ2-7, the V gene TRBV29-1, with 8 bases that match TRBD1. The CDR3 extends over 13 amino acids. Per the germline V gene, CDR1 is SQVTM and CDR2 is ANQGSEA.

Of note for this clonotype: The junction departs from the called germline gene at one end, perhaps through a read error. The CDR3 spells CNARDEIGGMVEKLFF. The CDR3, as DNA: TGCAATGCTAGGGACGAGATCGGGGGGATGGTTGAAAAACTGTTTTTT. V usage is TRBV20-1 and J usage is TRBJ1-4, with D possibly being TRBD1 (5 bases). Germline lookup yields CDR1 DFQATT and CDR2 SNEGSKA (reference sequence). The CDR3 loop spans 16 amino acids.

About this clonotype itself: The junction and the germline gene differ at one end; a read error may be behind it. The V call is TRBV20-1, the J call TRBJ2-4; possibly TRBD2 for D (5 bases). CDR1 and CDR2 (germline): DFQATT, SNEGSKA (reference sequence). The CDR3 has 14 amino acids. The DNA of the CDR3 is TGCAGTGCTGTGGTTGGGCTAGCCAAAAACGTTCAGTACTTC. This codes for CSAVVGLAKNVQYF.

This clonotype has more than one count but fewer than ten. One end of the junction varies from germline; a read error may be responsible. The J gene is TRBJ1-6, the V gene TRBV6-6; 9 bases are a match to TRBD1. Per the germline V gene, CDR1 is MNHNY and CDR2 is SVGAGI (reference sequence). This CDR3 is 14 amino acids long. The CDR3 here is CTSGTGTGFSPLHF. CDR3 DNA sequence: TGTACCAGCGGCACCGGGACAGGGTTTTCACCCCTCCACTTT.

This clonotype is labeled medium-sized. The chain has TRBV12-5 and TRBJ2-1; 7 bases agree with TRBD2. This CDR3 is 16 amino acids long. V dropped 7 bases and J dropped 6; count of bases not matched to a gene: 15. CDR1 is LGHNT and CDR2 is FRNRAP in the germline V gene. The CDR3 sequence is CASAPQPAGVGNEQFF. The CDR3 coding sequence is TGTGCTAGTGCCCCGCAGCCCGCGGGAGTCGGCAATGAGCAGTTCTTC.